Given below is one T cell receptor beta chain in context. Germline values: CDR1 MNHEY, CDR2 SVGEGT. V was clipped by 0 bases and J by 2 bases; unmatched bases: 4. This CDR3 is 16 amino acids long. This specimen belongs to a study of blood T cell repertoires in COVID-19. Study details: The cDNA or gDNA used as material had been derived from T cells, B-cell-depleted T cells, or PBMCs.

Original analysis: The authors estimated nucleated cell counts from reference gene primer amplification. The method was immunoSEQ multiplex PCR; TCRdb's version includes in-frame clones alone and lacks a portion of them. V and J calls and clone size are given by that table; D and trimming were obtained from the DNA. The sample lists about 670,000 clones; over 80% were seen once. The V and J genes are TRBV6-2 or TRBV6-3 and TRBJ1-5; 7 positions match TRBD1. The specimen was peripheral blood. This clonotype was sampled from a woman in her late teens or twenties with acute or convalescent COVID-19. CDR3 residues: CASSYSTGWRNQPQHF. CDR3 bases: TGTGCCAGCAGTTACTCGACAGGGTGGCGCAATCAGCCCCAGCATTTT.